Below are 16 T cell receptor beta chains sequenced from a single sample in a study of blood T cells in healthy people across ages. Together with a sample-barcoded 5' primer, a J-beta primer mix was included in a second PCR lasting about 6 to 11 cycles. A single record per CDR3 protein comes from TCRdb applying MiXCR to the 5' RACE reads. Found here are more than 900,000 distinct CDR3 sequences, about 28% of them singletons; the top ten hold roughly a tenth. The sample also formed part of further work on T cells of mothers and their children.

Input material: blood. Receptor source: a woman aged 40 to 50 in good health.

The chain uses TRBV7-2 and TRBJ2-1; D possibly corresponds to TRBD1 (5 bases). Germline CDR1 and CDR2: SGHTA and FQGNSA. Trimming took 4 bases from V and 7 from J, leaving 17 bases between them. The CDR3 loop spans 15 amino acids. The CDR3: CASSWPGQKGNEQFF. The CDR3 coding sequence is TGTGCCAGCAGCTGGCCCGGACAAAAAGGGAATGAGCAGTTCTTC.

This sequence joins TRBV7-2 and TRBJ2-5; TRBD1 aligns across 7 bases. The J call is in doubt because the DNA end fits TRBJ2-1 better. Per germline, CDR1 SGHTA and CDR2 FQGNSA. This CDR3 comprises 16 residues. The CDR3 sequence is CASSFRTGGYQETQFF. In nucleotides, the CDR3 is TGTGCCAGCAGCTTTAGGACAGGCGGGTACCAAGAGACCCAGTTCTTC.

V and J are TRBV5-1 and TRBJ2-7, with 7 bases fitting TRBD1. The V and J ends lost 0 bases and 6 bases, in that order; junction bases with no gene match: 9. The length of the CDR3 is 15 residues. Germline CDR1 reads SGHRS; CDR2 reads YFSETQ. The CDR3 spells CASSLAGTGAIEQYF. CDR3 nucleotides: TGCGCCAGCAGCTTGGCCGGAACAGGGGCCATCGAGCAGTACTTC.

This chain uses TRBV27 with TRBJ2-1; weak D call: TRBD2 (5 bases). CDR1 and CDR2 from the germline V gene are MNHEY and SMNVEV (reference sequence). Trimming pared 8 bases from V and 8 bases from J, leaving 16 bases between. This CDR3 is 13 amino acids long. Here the CDR3 DNA reads TGTGCCAGCGAAAGAAGACGGGGTCATGAGCAGTTCTTC. It yields the protein CASERRRGHEQFF.

This chain links TRBV5-1 with TRBJ1-1, with D possibly matching TRBD1 (5 bases). This CDR3 contains 15 residues. CDR1 is SGHRS and CDR2 is YFSETQ in the germline V gene. Trimming cost V 2 bases and J 6 bases, with 17 bases left between them. CDR3 loop: CASSLLGQGGAEAFF. The CDR3 DNA follows: TGCGCCAGCAGCTTATTAGGGCAGGGCGGGGCTGAAGCTTTCTTT.

The chain couples TRBV29-1 to TRBJ2-4, with 8 nucleotides matching TRBD1. Germline trimming cut 5 bases from V and 2 bases from J; bases unmatched to any gene: 11. Germline V CDR1 and CDR2: SQVTM, ANQGSEA. The CDR3 is 16 residues long. The CDR3 DNA reads as TGCAGCGTTTCACTCACGGGACAGGCGACCAAAAACATTCAGTACTTC. This encodes CSVSLTGQATKNIQYF.

This clonotype showed up many times. This chain joins TRBV12-3 or TRBV12-4 and TRBJ2-1; 9 bases match TRBD2. This CDR3 region has 14 residues. J was trimmed by 4 bases and V by 3 bases; bases with no gene match: 1. CDR3 bases: TGTGCCAGCAGTTTGAGCGGGGGGTACAATGAGCAGTTCTTC. Amino acid sequence: CASSLSGGYNEQFF.

There are many counts of this clonotype. The rearrangement uses TRBV5-1 and TRBJ1-5, with 7 positions matching TRBD1. The CDR3 runs to 15 residues. V shed 4 bases and J 4 bases; nucleotides not matched to a gene: 8. Germline-derived CDR1 and CDR2 are SGHRS and YFSETQ. The CDR3 DNA reads TGCGCCAGCAGCCCCGAGGGGGCTCGAAATCAGCCCCAGCATTTT. Protein: CASSPEGARNQPQHF.

This clonotype was seen repeatedly, ten times or more. CDR3 residues: CSASMGNEQFF. DNA of the CDR3: TGCAGTGCTAGTATGGGGAATGAGCAGTTCTTC. The J gene is TRBJ2-1, the V gene TRBV20-1; D remains ambiguous. Per the germline V gene, CDR1 is DFQATT and CDR2 is SNEGSKA (reference sequence). The V end was cut by 3 bases, the J end by 7 bases, with 7 bases between. The CDR3 sequence is 11 residues long.

This clonotype was detected ten times or more. The chain uses TRBV7-2 and TRBJ2-5; tentatively, D is TRBD2 (6 bases). Germline V gene sequence: CDR1 SGHTA, CDR2 FQGNSA. V dropped 2 bases and J dropped 4 bases, with 11 bases sitting between them. The length of the CDR3 is 14 residues. CDR3 sequence reads: CASSLRGARETQYF. The CDR3 nucleotides read TGTGCCAGCAGCTTACGCGGGGCTCGAGAGACCCAGTACTTC.

The chain employs TRBV2 and TRBJ2-3, with D perhaps matching TRBD1 (5 bases). This CDR3 comprises 13 residues. Germline V lookup: CDR1 SNHLY, CDR2 FYNNEI. V lost 6 bases and J 2 bases, leaving 9 bases between the germline ends. For the CDR3, the DNA is TGTGCCAGCAGCGTCAGGGCCACAGATACGCAGTATTTT. This sequence encodes CASSVRATDTQYF.

The rearrangement links TRBV25-1 to TRBJ1-2; maybe TRBD1 (5 bases). The CDR3 is made up of 11 amino acids. V was clipped by 6 bases and J by 7 bases, with 9 bases between them. From germline, CDR1 is MGHDK and CDR2 SYGVNS. The CDR3 spells CASRGTGGYTF. In DNA form, the CDR3 reads TGTGCCAGCAGGGGGACGGGTGGCTACACCTTC.

The CDR3 region is CASSGKTSGGSYEQYF. The DNA for the CDR3 is TGTGCCAGCAGTGGCAAGACTAGCGGGGGGTCCTACGAGCAGTACTTC. This rearrangement joins TRBV6-1 to TRBJ2-7; TRBD2 matches at 13 bases. The CDR3 is 16 residues long. The germline V gene has CDR1 MNHNS and CDR2 SASEGT. With 4 bases clipped from V and 1 base from J, the junction kept 4 bases outside the gene matches.

The chain carries TRBV7-8 and TRBJ2-2; D could derive from TRBD1 or TRBD2 (6 bases each). V lost 1 base to trimming and J lost 1 base, with 10 bases between them. CDR3 length: 16 amino acids. The germline gives CDR1 SGHVS, CDR2 FQNEAQ. The CDR3 bases are TGTGCCAGCAGCTTAGGCCGGGGGCAGAACACCGGGGAGCTGTTTTTT. Protein product: CASSLGRGQNTGELFF.

The chain combines TRBV20-1 with TRBJ2-5; 12 bases agree with TRBD1. The end of the DNA fits TRBJ2-7 better, so the J call may be wrong. The CDR3 extends over 17 amino acids. Germline-derived CDR1 and CDR2 are DFQATT and SNEGSKA (reference sequence). CDR3 nucleotide sequence: TGCAGTGCTAGCCCGGTTCCCGGGACAGGGGGCAGGGACGAGCAGTACTTC. This encodes CSASPVPGTGGRDEQYF.

In the case of this clonotype: A much larger clone lies a single base off, so this may be a read error. The chain recombines TRBV24-1 with TRBJ2-3; 10 nucleotides line up with TRBD2. The germline gives CDR1 KGHDR, CDR2 SFDVKD. The CDR3 covers 15 residues. This chain's CDR3 is CAASGTSGGTDTQYF. Here the CDR3 DNA reads TGTGCCGCCAGTGGAACTAGCGGGGGCACAGATACGCAGTATTTT.